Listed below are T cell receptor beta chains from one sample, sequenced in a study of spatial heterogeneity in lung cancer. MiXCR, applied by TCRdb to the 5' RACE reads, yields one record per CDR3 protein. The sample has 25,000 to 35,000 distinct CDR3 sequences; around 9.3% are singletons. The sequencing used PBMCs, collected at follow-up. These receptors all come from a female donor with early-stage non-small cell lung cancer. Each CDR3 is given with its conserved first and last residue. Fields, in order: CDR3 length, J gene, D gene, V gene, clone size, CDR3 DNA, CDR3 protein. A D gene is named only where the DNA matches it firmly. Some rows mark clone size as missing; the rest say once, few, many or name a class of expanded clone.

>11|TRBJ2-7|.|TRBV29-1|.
TGCAGCGTTGATAGAGGCTACGAGCAGTACTTC
CSVDRGYEQYF
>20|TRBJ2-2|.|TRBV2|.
TGTGCCAGCAGTGAAGGGCAGGGACGGAATCGAGAATCGAACACCGGGGAGCTGTTTTTT
CASSEGQGRNRESNTGELFF
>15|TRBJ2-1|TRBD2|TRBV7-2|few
TGTGCCAGCACCCTGACTAGCGGGCCCTACAATGAGCAGTTCTTC
CASTLTSGPYNEQFF
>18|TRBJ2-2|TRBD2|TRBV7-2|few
TGTGCCAGCACCAAGCGAGGAGCGGGGGGGCTTGGGACCGGGGAGCTGTTTTTT
CASTKRGAGGLGTGELFF
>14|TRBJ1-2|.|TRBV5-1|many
TGCGCCAGCAGCTTGGATCAGGGCCCCTCTGGCTACACCTTC
CASSLDQGPSGYTF
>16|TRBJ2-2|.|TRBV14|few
TGTGCCAGCAGCCAATCCCCGGGTCCAAACACCGGGGAGCTGTTTTTT
CASSQSPGPNTGELFF
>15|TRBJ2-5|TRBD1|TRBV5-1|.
TGCGCCAGCAGCTTGAAGACAGGGAGTCCGGAGACCCAGTACTTC
CASSLKTGSPETQYF
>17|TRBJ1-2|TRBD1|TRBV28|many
TGTGCCAGCAGCGAAAGGACCAGAAACAGGGGCGGAGGAGGCTACACCTTC
CASSERTRNRGGGGYTF
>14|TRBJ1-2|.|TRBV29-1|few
TGCAGCGTTGAAGATAGGAAAAGGGGCTATGGCTACACCTTC
CSVEDRKRGYGYTF
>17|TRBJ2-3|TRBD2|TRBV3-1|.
TGTGCCAGCAGCCAAGGACGACTAGCGGGAAGCACAGATACGCAGTATTTT
CASSQGRLAGSTDTQYF
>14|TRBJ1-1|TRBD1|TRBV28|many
TGTGCCAGCAGTTTACCAGGGGGCTGGGCTGAAGCTTTCTTT
CASSLPGGWAEAFF
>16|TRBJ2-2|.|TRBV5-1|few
TGCGCCAGCAGCTTGGTCGGGGACACTAACACCGGGGAGCTGTTTTTT
CASSLVGDTNTGELFF
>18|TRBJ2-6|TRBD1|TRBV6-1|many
TGTGCCAGCAGTGAAAGGGGGCCCGAAATCTCTGGGGCCAACGTCCTGACTTTC
CASSERGPEISGANVLTF
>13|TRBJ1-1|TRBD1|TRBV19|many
TGTGCCACCAGACAGGGGATGAACACTGAAGCTTTCTTT
CATRQGMNTEAFF
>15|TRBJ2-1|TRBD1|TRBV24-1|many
TGTGCCACCAGTGATTTGAGGACAGGGGGTCGCGAGCAGTTCTTC
CATSDLRTGGREQFF
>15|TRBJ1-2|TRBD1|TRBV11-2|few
TGTGCCAGCAGCTTACGGACAGGGCTCCACTATGGCTACACCTTC
CASSLRTGLHYGYTF
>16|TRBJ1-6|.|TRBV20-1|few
TGCAGTGCCCGAGTTTACAGGGCCTCCTATAATTCACCCCTCCACTTT
CSARVYRASYNSPLHF
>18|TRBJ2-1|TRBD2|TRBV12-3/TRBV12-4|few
TGTGCCAGCACCAACGTTTCGCTAGCGGGAGCCACCAACAATGAGCAGTTCTTC
CASTNVSLAGATNNEQFF
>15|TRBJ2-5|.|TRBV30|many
TGTGCCTGGAGTGTGCTTCTGGGGGGATTAGAGACCCAGTACTTC
CAWSVLLGGLETQYF
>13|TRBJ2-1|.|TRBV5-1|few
TGCGCCAGCAGCTTGGGGTCGGCAGGGGAGCAGTTCTTC
CASSLGSAGEQFF
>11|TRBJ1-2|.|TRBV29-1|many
TGCAGCCTTGGCAGGGACTATGGCTACACCTTC
CSLGRDYGYTF
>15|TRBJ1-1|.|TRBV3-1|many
TGTGCCAGCAGCCAAAGCACACTCGCGATCGGTGAAGCTTTCTTT
CASSQSTLAIGEAFF
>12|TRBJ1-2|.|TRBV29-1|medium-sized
TGCAGCGGGGGTCGGTCTAACTATGGCTACACCTTC
CSGGRSNYGYTF
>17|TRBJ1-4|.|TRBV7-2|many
TGTGCCAGCAGCTCCTCCCGTGGGGCCACAACTAATGAAAAACTGTTTTTT
CASSSSRGATTNEKLFF
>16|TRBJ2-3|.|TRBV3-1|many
TGTGCCAGCAGCCAAGGGCGGGGGCCCGTTGAGGATACGCAGTATTTT
CASSQGRGPVEDTQYF
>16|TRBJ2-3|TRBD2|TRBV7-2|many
TGTGCCAGCAGCCCGGGGCTAGCGGGGCGAGCCGATACGCAGTATTTT
CASSPGLAGRADTQYF
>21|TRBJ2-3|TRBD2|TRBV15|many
TGTGCCACCAGCAGAGATCCGAGACGGGCGGGGGGATCAAGAGTCACAGATACGCAGTATTTT
CATSRDPRRAGGSRVTDTQYF
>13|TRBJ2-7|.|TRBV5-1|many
TGCGCCAGCAGCTCCGGGACACCGTTCGAGCAGTACTTC
CASSSGTPFEQYF
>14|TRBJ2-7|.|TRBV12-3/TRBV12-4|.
TGTGCCAGCAGTTTAGGGTCCAAGACCTACGAGCAGTACTTC
CASSLGSKTYEQYF
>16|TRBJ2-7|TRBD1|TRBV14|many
TGTGCCAGCAGCCACCAGGGGCAGGGGGCCAACTACGAGCAGTACTTC
CASSHQGQGANYEQYF
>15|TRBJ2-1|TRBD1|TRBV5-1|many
TGCGCCAGCAGCGGGGGACAGGGGGCCTCCAATGAGCAGTTCTTC
CASSGGQGASNEQFF
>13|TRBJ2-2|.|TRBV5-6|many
TGTGCCAGCAGCTTGGCTCTGACCGGGGAGCTGTTTTTT
CASSLALTGELFF
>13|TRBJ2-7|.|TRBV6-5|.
TGTGCCAGCAGTTACGCACTGGGATACGAGCAGTACTTC
CASSYALGYEQYF
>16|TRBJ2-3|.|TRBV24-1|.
TGTGCCACCAGTGATAACTTGTTGTGGAGCACAGATACGCAGTATTTT
CATSDNLLWSTDTQYF
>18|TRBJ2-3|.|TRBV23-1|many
TGCGCCAGCAGTCAATTAGTGGGAGGACATTTCTTGACAGATACGCAGTATTTT
CASSQLVGGHFLTDTQYF
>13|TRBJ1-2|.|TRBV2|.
TGTGCCAGCAGTGAAACAGGGAATCATGGCTACACCTTC
CASSETGNHGYTF
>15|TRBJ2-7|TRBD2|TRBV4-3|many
TGCGCCAGCAGCCAAGATCGGACTAGCGGAGTCGAGCAGTACTTC
CASSQDRTSGVEQYF
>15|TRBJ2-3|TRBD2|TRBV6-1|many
TGTGCCAGCAGGACCCTAGCGGGGGGAAGAGATACGCAGTATTTT
CASRTLAGGRDTQYF
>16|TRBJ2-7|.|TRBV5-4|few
TGTGCCAGCAGCTTGGGTGGGAGGGGGCAGGTCTACGAGCAGTACTTC
CASSLGGRGQVYEQYF
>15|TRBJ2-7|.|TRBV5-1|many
TGCGCCAGCAGCCCACAGGGATTGGCCCACTACGAGCAGTACTTC
CASSPQGLAHYEQYF
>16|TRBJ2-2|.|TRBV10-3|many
TGTGCCATCAGTGAGTTACCGGGGATGAACACCGGGGAGCTGTTTTTT
CAISELPGMNTGELFF
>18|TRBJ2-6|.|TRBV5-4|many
TGTGCCAGCAGCGCATCACCTAACCAGGGAGGAGGGGCCAACGTCCTGACTTTC
CASSASPNQGGGANVLTF
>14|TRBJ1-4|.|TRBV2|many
TGTGCCAGCAGCCTCTTGAGACTTAATGAAAAACTGTTTTTT
CASSLLRLNEKLFF
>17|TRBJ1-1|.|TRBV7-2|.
TGTGCCAGCAACGCCGGCCAGGCGACGACCATGAACACTGAAGCTTTCTTT
CASNAGQATTMNTEAFF
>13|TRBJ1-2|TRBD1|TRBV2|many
TGTGCCAGCAGTACAGGGGGTGACTATGGCTACACCTTC
CASSTGGDYGYTF
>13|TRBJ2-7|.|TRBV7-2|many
TGTGCCAGCAGCTCACAGGGTGACTACGAGCAGTACTTC
CASSSQGDYEQYF
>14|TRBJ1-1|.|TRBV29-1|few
TGCAGCGGGACCTTAACAGGGAGGGACGGTGAAGCTTTCTTT
CSGTLTGRDGEAFF
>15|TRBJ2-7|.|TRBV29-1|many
TGCAGCGTTGAAGTGTTCCGGGAATCTTATTACGAGCAGTACTTC
CSVEVFRESYYEQYF
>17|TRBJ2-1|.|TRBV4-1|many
TGCGCCAGCAGCCAAGCGACAGGGGACTACGTCTCCAATGAGCAGTTCTTC
CASSQATGDYVSNEQFF
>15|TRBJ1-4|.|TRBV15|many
TGTGCCACCAGCAGGTGGGGTGCGGCTAATGAAAAACTGTTTTTT
CATSRWGAANEKLFF